This T cell receptor beta chain was captured by sequencing in a study of regulatory T cells in long-lasting Graves disease. Germline V gene lookup returns CDR1 MNHEY and CDR2 SVGEGT. Trimming removed 5 bases at V and 4 bases at J, with 8 bases between. The CDR3 runs to 12 residues. Researchers made TCR beta libraries by using iRepertoire HTBI primers and running Arm-PCR on CDR3 regions. TCRdb reprocessed the multiplex PCR reads via MiXCR and lists one record per CDR3 protein. In the table there are fewer than 650,000 distinct CDR3 sequences, about 16% of which are singletons. The time point is: newly diagnosed GD, antithyroid drugs for less than 3 months. With RNA extracted from PBMCs as input, the TCR library was made. A further study also used this sample, focusing on T cells in Graves' hyperthyroidism and ophthalmopathy.

The receptor's source is a man in his late teens or twenties with Graves disease. This chain uses TRBV6-2 or TRBV6-3 with TRBJ1-2, with unresolved D. The input for sequencing was peripheral blood mononuclear cells (PBMCs), taken at new diagnosis, from a patient treated with antithyroid drugs. CDR3 nucleotide sequence: TGTGCCAGCAGTCAAAACAGCTATGGCTACACCTTC. Encoded protein: CASSQNSYGYTF.